This T cell receptor beta chain was identified in a study of monozygotic twins with inflammatory bowel disease. Broader study findings: IBD patients showed reduced TCRbeta diversity (inverse Simpson) versus healthy co-twins.

A word on this clonotype: Its antigen is not known.

TCRdb reprocessed the 5' RACE reads, with one entry per CDR3 protein and no DNA. Its listing shows 300,000 to 450,000 distinct CDR3 sequences. Sample: blood. This TCR derives from a human donor with ulcerative colitis or Crohn's disease, or a healthy co-twin of an affected twin (not recorded which).

The CDR3 loop is CASSQEPTIKGNEQFF. The chain combines TRBV3-1 with TRBJ2-1. The CDR3 sequence is 16 residues long. CDR1 and CDR2 from the germline V gene are LGHDT and YNNKEL (reference sequence).